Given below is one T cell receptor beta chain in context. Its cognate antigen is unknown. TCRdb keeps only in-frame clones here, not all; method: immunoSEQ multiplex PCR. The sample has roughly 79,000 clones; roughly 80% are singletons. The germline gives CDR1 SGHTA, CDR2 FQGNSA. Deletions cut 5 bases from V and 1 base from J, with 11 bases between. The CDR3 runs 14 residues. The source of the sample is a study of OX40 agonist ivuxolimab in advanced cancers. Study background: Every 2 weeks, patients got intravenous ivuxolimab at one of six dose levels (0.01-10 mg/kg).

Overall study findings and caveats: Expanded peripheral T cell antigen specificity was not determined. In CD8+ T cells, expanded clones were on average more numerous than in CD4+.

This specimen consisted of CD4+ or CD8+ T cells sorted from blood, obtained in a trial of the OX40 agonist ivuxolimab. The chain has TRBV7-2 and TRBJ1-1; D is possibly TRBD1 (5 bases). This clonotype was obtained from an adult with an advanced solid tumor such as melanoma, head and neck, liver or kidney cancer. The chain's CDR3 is CASSLGPGNTEAFF. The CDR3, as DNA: TGTGCCAGCAGCCTGGGACCAGGGAACACTGAAGCTTTCTTT. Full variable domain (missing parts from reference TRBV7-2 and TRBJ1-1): GAGVSQSPSNKVTEKGKDVELRCDPISGHTALYWYRQSLGQGLEFLIYFQGNSAPDKSGLPSDRFSAERTGGSVSTLTIQRTQQEDSAVYLCASSLGPGNTEAFFGQGTRLTVV.